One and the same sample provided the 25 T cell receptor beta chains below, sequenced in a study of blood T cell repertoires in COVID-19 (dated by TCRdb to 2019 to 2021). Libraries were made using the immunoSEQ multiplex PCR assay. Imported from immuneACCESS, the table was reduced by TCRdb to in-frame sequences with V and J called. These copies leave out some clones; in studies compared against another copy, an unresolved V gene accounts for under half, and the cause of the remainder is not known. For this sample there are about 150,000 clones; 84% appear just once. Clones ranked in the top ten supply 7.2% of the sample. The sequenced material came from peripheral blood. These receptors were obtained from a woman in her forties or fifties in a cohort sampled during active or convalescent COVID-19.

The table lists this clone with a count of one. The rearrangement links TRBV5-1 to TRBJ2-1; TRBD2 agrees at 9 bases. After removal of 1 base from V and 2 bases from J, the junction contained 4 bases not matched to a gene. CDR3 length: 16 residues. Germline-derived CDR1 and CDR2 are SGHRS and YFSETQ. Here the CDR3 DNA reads TGCGCCAGCAGCTTGTTGGCTAGCGGGGCCTACAATGAGCAGTTCTTC. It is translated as CASSLLASGAYNEQFF.

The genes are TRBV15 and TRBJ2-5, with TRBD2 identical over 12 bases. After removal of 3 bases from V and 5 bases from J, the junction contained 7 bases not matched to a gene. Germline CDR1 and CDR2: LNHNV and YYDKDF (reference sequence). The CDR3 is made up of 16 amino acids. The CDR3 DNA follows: TGTGCCACCAGCAGGACTAGCGGGGGAAGTAGGGAGACCCAGTACTTC. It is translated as CATSRTSGGSRETQYF.

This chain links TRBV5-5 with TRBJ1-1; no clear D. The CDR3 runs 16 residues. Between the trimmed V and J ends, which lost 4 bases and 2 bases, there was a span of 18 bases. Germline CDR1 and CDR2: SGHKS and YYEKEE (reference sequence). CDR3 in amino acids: CASSSWFVGPNTEAFF. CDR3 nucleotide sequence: TGTGCCAGCAGCAGTTGGTTTGTTGGCCCCAACACTGAAGCTTTCTTT.

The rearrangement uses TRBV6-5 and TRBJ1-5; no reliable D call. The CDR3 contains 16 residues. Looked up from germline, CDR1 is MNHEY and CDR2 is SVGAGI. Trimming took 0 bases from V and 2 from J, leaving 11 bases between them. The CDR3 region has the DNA TGTGCCAGCAGTTACTCGAGTAGAGGAGGCAATCAGCCCCAGCATTTT. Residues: CASSYSSRGGNQPQHF.

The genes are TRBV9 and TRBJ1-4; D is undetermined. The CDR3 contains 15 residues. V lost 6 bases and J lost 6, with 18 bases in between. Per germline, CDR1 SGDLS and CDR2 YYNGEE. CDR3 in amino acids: CASTRSSGDYEKLFF. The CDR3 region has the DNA TGTGCCAGCACCCGTAGTTCCGGGGATTATGAAAAACTGTTTTTT.

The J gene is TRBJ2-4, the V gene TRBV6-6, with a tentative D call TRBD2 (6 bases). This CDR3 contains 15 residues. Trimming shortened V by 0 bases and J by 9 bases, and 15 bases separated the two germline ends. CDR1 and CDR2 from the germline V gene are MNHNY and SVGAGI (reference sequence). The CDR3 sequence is CASSYSGRGRGIQYF. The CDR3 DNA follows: TGTGCCAGCAGTTACTCAGGCCGTGGGCGGGGCATTCAGTACTTC.

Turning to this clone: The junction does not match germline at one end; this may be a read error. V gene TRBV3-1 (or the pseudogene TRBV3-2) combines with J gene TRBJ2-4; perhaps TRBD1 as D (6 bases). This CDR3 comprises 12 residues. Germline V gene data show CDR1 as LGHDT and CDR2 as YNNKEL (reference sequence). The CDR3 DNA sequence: TGTGCCAGCAGCCACCCACAGGGCGAGCAATTTTTC. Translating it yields CASSHPQGEQFF.

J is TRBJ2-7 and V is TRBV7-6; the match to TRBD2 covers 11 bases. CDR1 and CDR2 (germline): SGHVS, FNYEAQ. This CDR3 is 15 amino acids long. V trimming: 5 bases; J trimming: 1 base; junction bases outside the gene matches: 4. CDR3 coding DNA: TGTGCCAGCAGCCCCGGGACTAGCGGATCCTACGAGCAGTACTTC. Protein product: CASSPGTSGSYEQYF. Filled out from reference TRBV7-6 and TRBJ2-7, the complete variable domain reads GAGVSQSPRYKVTKRGQDVALRCDPISGHVSLYWYRQALGQGPEFLTYFNYEAQQDKSGLPNDRFSAERPEGSISTLTIQRTEQRDSAMYRCASSPGTSGSYEQYFGPGTRLTVT.

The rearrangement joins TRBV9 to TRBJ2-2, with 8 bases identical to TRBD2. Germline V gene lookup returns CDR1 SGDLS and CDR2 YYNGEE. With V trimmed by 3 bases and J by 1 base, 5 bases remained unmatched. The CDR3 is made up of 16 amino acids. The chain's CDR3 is CASSGPGGLNTGELFF. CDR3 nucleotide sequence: TGTGCCAGCAGCGGTCCGGGGGGGCTGAACACCGGGGAGCTGTTTTTT. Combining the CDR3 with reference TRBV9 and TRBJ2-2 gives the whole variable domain DSGVTQTPKHLITATGQRVTLRCSPRSGDLSVYWYQQSLDQGLQFLIQYYNGEERAKGNILERFSAQQFPDLHSELNLSSLELGDSALYFCASSGPGGLNTGELFFGEGSRLTVL.

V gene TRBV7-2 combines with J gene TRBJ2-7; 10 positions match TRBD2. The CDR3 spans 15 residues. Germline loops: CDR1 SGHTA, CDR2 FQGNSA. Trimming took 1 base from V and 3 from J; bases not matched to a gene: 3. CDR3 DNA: TGTGCCAGCAGCTTAGATAGCGGGGGGTACTACGAGCAGTACTTC. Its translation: CASSLDSGGYYEQYF.

In DNA form, the CDR3 reads TGTGCCAGCCAACCCCCCGGGACAGCCGGTGGCTACACCTTC. It yields the protein CASQPPGTAGGYTF. V and J are TRBV6-5 and TRBJ1-2, with TRBD1 matching 7 bases. This CDR3 spans 14 amino acids. Trimming at V came to 8 bases and at J to 7 bases, leaving 13 bases not matched to a gene. Germline values: CDR1 MNHEY, CDR2 SVGAGI.

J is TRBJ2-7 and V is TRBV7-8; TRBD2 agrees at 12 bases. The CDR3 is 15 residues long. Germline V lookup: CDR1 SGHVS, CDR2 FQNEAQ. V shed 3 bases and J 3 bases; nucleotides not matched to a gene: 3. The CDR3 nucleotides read TGTGCCAGCAGCTTGGGACTAGCGGGCCTCTACGAGCAGTACTTC. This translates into CASSLGLAGLYEQYF.

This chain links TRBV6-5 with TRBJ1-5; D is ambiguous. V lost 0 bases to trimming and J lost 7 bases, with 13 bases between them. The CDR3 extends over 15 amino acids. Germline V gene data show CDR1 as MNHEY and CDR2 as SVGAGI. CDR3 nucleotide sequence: TGTGCCAGCAGTTACTCGTGGGAGGGTGGACAGCCCCAGCATTTT. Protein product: CASSYSWEGGQPQHF.

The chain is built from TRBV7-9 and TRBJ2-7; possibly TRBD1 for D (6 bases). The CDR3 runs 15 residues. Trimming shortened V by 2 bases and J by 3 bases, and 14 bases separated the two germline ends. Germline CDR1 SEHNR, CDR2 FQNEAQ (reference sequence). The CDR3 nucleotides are TGTGCCAGCAGCTTATCAGGGGTACGAAGCTACGAGCAGTACTTC. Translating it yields CASSLSGVRSYEQYF.

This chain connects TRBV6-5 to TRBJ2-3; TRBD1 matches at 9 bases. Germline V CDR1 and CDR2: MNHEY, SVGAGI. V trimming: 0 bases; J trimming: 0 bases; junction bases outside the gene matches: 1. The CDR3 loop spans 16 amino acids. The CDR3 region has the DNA TGTGCCAGCAGTTACTCGGGGACAGGGAGCACAGATACGCAGTATTTT. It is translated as CASSYSGTGSTDTQYF.

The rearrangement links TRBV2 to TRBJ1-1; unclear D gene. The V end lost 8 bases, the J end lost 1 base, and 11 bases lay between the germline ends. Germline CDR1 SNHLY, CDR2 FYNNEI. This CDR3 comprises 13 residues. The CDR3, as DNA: TGTGCCAGCCCTTCGAGGCAGAACACTGAAGCTTTCTTT. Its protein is CASPSRQNTEAFF.

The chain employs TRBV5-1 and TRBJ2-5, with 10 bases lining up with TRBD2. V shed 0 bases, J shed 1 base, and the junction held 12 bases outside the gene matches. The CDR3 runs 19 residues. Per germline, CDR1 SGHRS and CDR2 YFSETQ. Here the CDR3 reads CASSLGLAGGRGIQETQYF. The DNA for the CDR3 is TGCGCCAGCAGCTTGGGATTAGCGGGGGGCCGCGGCATCCAAGAGACCCAGTACTTC.

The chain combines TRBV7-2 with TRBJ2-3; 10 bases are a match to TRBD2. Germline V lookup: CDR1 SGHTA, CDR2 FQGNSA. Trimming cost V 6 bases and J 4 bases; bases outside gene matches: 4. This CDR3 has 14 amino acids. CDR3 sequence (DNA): TGTGCCAGCAGGATTAGCGGGGGGCCAGATACGCAGTATTTT. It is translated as CASRISGGPDTQYF.

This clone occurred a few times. The CDR3 sequence is CASSLVGGRREQFF. The CDR3 DNA sequence: TGTGCCAGCAGCTTAGTGGGGGGGCGCCGGGAGCAGTTCTTC. J is TRBJ2-1 and V is TRBV11-1; tentative D call: TRBD2 (7 bases). Trimming removed 1 base from V and 10 bases from J, with 14 bases in between. Germline V gene lookup returns CDR1 SGHAT and CDR2 FQDESV (reference sequence). The CDR3 contains 14 residues.

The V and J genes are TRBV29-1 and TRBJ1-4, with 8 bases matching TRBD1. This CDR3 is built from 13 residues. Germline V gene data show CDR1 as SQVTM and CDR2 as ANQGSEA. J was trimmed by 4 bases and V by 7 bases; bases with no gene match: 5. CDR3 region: CSARQGLNEKLFF. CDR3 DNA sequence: TGCAGCGCAAGACAGGGGCTTAATGAAAAACTGTTTTTT.

The CDR3 nucleotides read TGTGCCATCAGTGCTTTGCGGACAGACCTGAACACTGAAGCTTTCTTT. Translation: CAISALRTDLNTEAFF. The V and J genes are TRBV10-3 and TRBJ1-1, with D perhaps matching TRBD1 (6 bases). CDR1 and CDR2 (germline): ENHRY, SYGVKD. This CDR3 has 16 amino acids. Trimming shortened V by 4 bases and J by 0 bases, and 15 bases separated the two germline ends.

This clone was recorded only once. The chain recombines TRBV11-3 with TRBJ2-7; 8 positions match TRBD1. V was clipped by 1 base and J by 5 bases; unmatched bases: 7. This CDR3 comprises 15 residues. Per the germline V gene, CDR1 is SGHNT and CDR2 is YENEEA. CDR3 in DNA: TGTGCCAGCAGCTTAGGCGGGGACAGGAACCACGAGCAGTACTTC. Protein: CASSLGGDRNHEQYF.

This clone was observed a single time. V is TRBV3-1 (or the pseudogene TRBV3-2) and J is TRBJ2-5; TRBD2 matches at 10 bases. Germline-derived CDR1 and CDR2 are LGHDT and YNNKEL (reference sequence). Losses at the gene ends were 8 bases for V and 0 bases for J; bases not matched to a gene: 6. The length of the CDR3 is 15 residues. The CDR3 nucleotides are TGTGCCAGCTCGGAACTAGCGGGAAACCAAGAGACCCAGTACTTC. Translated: CASSELAGNQETQYF.

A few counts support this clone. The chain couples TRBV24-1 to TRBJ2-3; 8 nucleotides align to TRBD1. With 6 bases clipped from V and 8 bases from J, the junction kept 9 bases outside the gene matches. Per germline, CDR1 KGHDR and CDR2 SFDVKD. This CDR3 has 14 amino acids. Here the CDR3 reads CATSPGQERGTQYF. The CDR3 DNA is TGTGCCACCAGTCCGGGACAGGAGAGGGGTACGCAGTATTTT.

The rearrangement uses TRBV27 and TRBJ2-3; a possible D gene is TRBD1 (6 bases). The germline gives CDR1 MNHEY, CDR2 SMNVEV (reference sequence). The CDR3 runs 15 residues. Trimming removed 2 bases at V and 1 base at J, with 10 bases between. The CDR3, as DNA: TGTGCCAGCAGTTTACCAGGGGCGGGCACAGATACGCAGTATTTT. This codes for CASSLPGAGTDTQYF.